The TCR beta chain described here comes from a study of cytomegalovirus exposure and HLA in healthy donors. Profiled with immunoSEQ multiplex PCR; TCRdb holds only in-frame clones, not every one. The sample holds about 150,000 clones, approximately 82% seen once. General study points: Within the approximately 130 validation repertoires, first-cohort TCR clusters tended to co-occur, according to a later analysis. A list of 150 to 200 TCR beta chains associated with cytomegalovirus was given.

Notes on this clone: Its antigen is not identified.

The validation cohort, a group of under 150 subjects, included the donors and was separate from the approximately 670-subject first cohort. Per germline, CDR1 ENHRY and CDR2 SYGVKD. This CDR3 spans 14 amino acids. Trimming took off 3 bases at V and 3 bases at J, with 11 bases between the two ends. The receptor comes from a man aged 25 to 45 in good health and CMV-seropositive. Sequenced input: PBMCs. The chain carries TRBV10-3 and TRBJ1-2; no clear D. CDR3 amino acids: CAISEGSFYYGYTF. CDR3 DNA sequence: TGTGCCATCAGTGAAGGGAGTTTTTACTATGGCTACACCTTC.